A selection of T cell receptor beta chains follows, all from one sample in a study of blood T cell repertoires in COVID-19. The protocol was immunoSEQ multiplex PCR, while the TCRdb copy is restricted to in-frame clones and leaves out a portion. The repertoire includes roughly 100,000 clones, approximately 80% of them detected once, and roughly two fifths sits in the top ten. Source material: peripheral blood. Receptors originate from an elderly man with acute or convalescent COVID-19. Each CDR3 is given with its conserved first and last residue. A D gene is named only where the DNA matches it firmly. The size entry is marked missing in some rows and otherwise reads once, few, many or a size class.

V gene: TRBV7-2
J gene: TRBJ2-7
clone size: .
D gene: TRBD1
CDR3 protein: CASSSQQGAPGEQYF
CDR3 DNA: TGTGCCAGCAGCTCGCAACAGGGGGCGCCGGGCGAGCAGTACTTC

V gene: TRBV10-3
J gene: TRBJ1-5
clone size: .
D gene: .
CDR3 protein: CAMSGDAYSNQPQHF
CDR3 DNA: TGTGCCATGAGCGGGGACGCTTATAGCAATCAGCCCCAGCATTTT

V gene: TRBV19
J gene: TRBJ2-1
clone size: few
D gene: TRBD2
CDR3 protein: CASSMGTSGNNEQFF
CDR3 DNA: TGTGCCAGTAGTATGGGGACTAGCGGAAACAATGAGCAGTTCTTC

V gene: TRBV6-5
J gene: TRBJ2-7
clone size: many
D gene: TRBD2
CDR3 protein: CASSSGAGEQYF
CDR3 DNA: TGTGCCAGCAGTAGCGGAGCGGGAGAGCAGTACTTC

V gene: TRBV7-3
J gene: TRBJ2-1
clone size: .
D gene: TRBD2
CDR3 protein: CASSSQRGSYNEQFF
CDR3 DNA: TGTGCCAGCAGTTCCCAGCGGGGATCCTACAATGAGCAGTTCTTC

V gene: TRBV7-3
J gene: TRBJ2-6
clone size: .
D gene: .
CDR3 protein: CASSSFSGANVLTF
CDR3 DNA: TGTGCCAGCAGCTCCTTTTCTGGGGCCAACGTCCTGACTTTC

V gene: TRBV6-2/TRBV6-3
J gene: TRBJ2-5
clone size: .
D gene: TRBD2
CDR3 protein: CASSTSGRRERTQYF
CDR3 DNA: TGTGCCAGCAGTACGTCAGGTAGGCGGGAGAGGACCCAGTACTTC

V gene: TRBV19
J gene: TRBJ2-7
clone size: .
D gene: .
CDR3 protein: CASSKAGVRNEQYF
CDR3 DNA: TGTGCCAGTAGTAAAGCAGGGGTCAGGAACGAGCAGTACTTC

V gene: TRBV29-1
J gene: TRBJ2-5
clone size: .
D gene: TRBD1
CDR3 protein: CSVDTTGSETQYF
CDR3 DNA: TGCAGCGTTGACACGACAGGGTCGGAGACCCAGTACTTC

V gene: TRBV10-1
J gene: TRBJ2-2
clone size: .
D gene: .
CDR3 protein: CASRRDRNTGELFF
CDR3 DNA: TGCGCCAGCAGAAGAGACAGAAACACCGGGGAGCTGTTTTTT

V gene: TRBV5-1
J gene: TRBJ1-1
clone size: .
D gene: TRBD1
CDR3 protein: CASSLVSGGEAFF
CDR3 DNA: TGCGCCAGCAGCTTGGTATCAGGGGGTGAAGCTTTCTTT

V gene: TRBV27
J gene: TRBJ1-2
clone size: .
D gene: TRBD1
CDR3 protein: CASSLGQGAEGYTF
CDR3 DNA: TGTGCCAGCAGTTTGGGACAGGGGGCGGAAGGCTACACCTTC

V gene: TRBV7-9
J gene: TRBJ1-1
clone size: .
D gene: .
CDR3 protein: CAIEGQLNTEAFF
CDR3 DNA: TGTGCCATCGAAGGACAGTTGAACACTGAAGCTTTCTTT

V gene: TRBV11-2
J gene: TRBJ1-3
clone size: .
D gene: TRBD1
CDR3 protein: CASSAWTGAGNTIYF
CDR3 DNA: TGTGCCAGCAGCGCGTGGACAGGGGCTGGAAACACCATATATTTT

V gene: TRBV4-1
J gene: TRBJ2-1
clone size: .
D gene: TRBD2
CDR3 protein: CASSNYKAGSGNEQFF
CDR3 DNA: TGCGCCAGCAGCAATTATAAAGCGGGATCGGGCAATGAGCAGTTCTTC

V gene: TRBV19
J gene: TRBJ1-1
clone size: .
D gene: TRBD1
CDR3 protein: CASSMGQRHTEAFF
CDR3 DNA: TGTGCCAGTAGTATGGGACAGAGGCACACTGAAGCTTTCTTT

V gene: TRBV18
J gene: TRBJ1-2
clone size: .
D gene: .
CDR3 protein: CASSPRRESYGYTF
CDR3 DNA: TGTGCCAGCTCACCACGGCGGGAATCCTATGGCTACACCTTC

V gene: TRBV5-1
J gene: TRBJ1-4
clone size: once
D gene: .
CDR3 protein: CASSLRSSGQEKLFF
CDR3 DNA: TGCGCCAGCAGCTTGCGCAGCAGCGGTCAGGAAAAACTGTTTTTT

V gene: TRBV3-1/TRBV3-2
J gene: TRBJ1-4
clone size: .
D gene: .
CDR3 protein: CASSRQVATNEKLFF
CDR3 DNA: TGTGCCAGCAGCCGACAGGTCGCAACTAATGAAAAACTGTTTTTT

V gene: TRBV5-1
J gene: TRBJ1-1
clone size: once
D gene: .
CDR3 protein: CASSLGPAGGTEAFF
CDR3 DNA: TGCGCCAGCAGCTTGGGGCCCGCGGGGGGGACTGAAGCTTTCTTT

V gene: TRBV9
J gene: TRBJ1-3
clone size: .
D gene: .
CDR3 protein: CASSVDEKGFLSGNTIYF
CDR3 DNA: TGTGCCAGCAGCGTAGATGAGAAGGGGTTCCTCTCTGGAAACACCATATATTTT

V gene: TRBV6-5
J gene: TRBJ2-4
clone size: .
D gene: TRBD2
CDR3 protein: CASSFQRDQNIQYF
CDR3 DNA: TGTGCCAGCAGTTTTCAGCGGGACCAAAACATTCAGTACTTC

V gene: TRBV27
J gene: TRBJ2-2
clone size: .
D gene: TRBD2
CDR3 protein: CASSLSASGIGELFF
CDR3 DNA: TGTGCCAGCAGTTTATCGGCTAGCGGGATCGGGGAGCTGTTTTTT

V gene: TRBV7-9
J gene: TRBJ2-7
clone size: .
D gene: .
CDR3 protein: CASSSGLPNEQYF
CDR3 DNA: TGTGCCAGCAGCTCCGGACTTCCCAACGAGCAGTACTTC

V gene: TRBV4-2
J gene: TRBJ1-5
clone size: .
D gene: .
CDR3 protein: CASSQRLVEGPQHF
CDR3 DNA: TGTGCCAGCAGCCAGAGGCTTGTCGAAGGGCCCCAGCATTTT